The 8 T cell receptor beta chains below were found in one sample sequenced in a study of blood T cells in healthy people across ages. Primed by a sample-barcoded 5' primer and a J-beta primer mix, a second PCR proceeded for about 7 to 11 cycles. A single record per CDR3 protein comes from TCRdb applying MiXCR to the 5' RACE reads. The repertoire holds about 1.8 million distinct CDR3 sequences, 40% to 55% seen once, with over 2% in the top ten. The sample comprised blood. These receptor sequences come from a woman aged 40-49 years in good health.

The chain carries TRBV28 and TRBJ2-5; D may be TRBD1 (5 bases). The CDR3 loop spans 11 amino acids. Between the trimmed V and J ends, which lost 8 bases and 11 bases, there was a span of 15 bases. CDR1 is MDHEN, CDR2 SYDVKM, per germline. The CDR3: CASVTQGVQYF. CDR3 DNA sequence: TGTGCCAGCGTCACCCAGGGTGTGCAGTACTTC.

The V gene is TRBV19, the J gene TRBJ2-7, with D hard to call. The germline gives CDR1 LNHDA, CDR2 SQIVND (reference sequence). Trimming left V 5 bases short and J 2 bases short, with 13 bases between. The CDR3 consists of 14 residues. This chain's CDR3 is CASSEVIGTYEQYF. For the CDR3, the DNA is TGTGCCAGTAGTGAAGTTATTGGGACCTACGAGCAGTACTTC.

This clonotype has only a few counts. V gene TRBV6-2 or TRBV6-3 combines with J gene TRBJ2-6, with D maybe TRBD2 (5 bases). The CDR3 extends over 18 amino acids. The germline gives CDR1 MNHEY, CDR2 SVGEGT. Trimming pared 4 bases from V and 2 bases from J, leaving 18 bases between. DNA for the CDR3: TGTGCCAGCAGTTTCCTTACTAGAGTGCCGGCTGGGGCCAACGTCCTGACTTTC. Its translation: CASSFLTRVPAGANVLTF.

On this clonotype: The germline gene is not matched at one end of the junction; a read error may be the cause. The chain has TRBV4-2 and TRBJ2-5; 9 bases align to TRBD1. CDR3 length: 19 amino acids. Germline-derived CDR1 and CDR2 are LGHNA and YNFKEQ. The chain's CDR3 is CTSSQDLGMRQGDEETQYF. CDR3 in DNA: TGTACCAGCAGCCAAGATTTGGGAATGCGACAGGGGGACGAAGAGACCCAGTACTTC.

CDR3 sequence (DNA): TGTGCCAGCAGTTACGGGAACAGGGTCGATGGCTACACCTTC. Protein sequence: CASSYGNRVDGYTF. This rearrangement joins TRBV6-5 to TRBJ1-2, with D possibly being TRBD1 (6 bases). The V end was cut by 2 bases, the J end by 6 bases, with 13 bases between. The CDR3 runs 14 residues. The germline CDR1 and CDR2 sequences are MNHEY and SVGAGI.

In this sample, this clonotype turned up a few times. The chain has TRBV4-2 and TRBJ1-5; D is undetermined. The V gene lost 0 bases and the J gene lost 1 base, with 10 bases spanning the gap. This CDR3 comprises 16 residues. From germline, CDR1 is LGHNA and CDR2 YNFKEQ. CDR3 region: CASSQDVGGSNQPQHF. The CDR3 coding sequence is TGTGCCAGCAGCCAAGATGTGGGAGGAAGCAATCAGCCCCAGCATTTT.

The chain combines TRBV5-6 with TRBJ2-7; 8 bases fit TRBD2. Per the germline V gene, CDR1 is SGHDT and CDR2 is YYEEEE. This CDR3 has 17 residues. Trimming removed 3 bases from V and 6 bases from J; junction bases left unmatched: 17. As DNA, the CDR3 is TGTGCCAGCAGCTCCCGAGAACTAGCGGCCCTCTCGGGCGAGCAGTACTTC. Protein: CASSSRELAALSGEQYF.

The chain has TRBV2 and TRBJ1-5; no reliable D call. The CDR3 has 14 amino acids. Germline CDR1 and CDR2: SNHLY and FYNNEI. V dropped 1 base and J dropped 5 bases, with 9 bases sitting between them. The CDR3 coding sequence is TGTGCCAGCAGTGAAGACAGTAGAGATCAGCCCCAGCATTTT. Protein: CASSEDSRDQPQHF.